Listed below are T cell receptor beta chains from one sample, sequenced in a study of cytomegalovirus exposure and HLA in healthy donors. The table came from immunoSEQ multiplex PCR; TCRdb's copy has only in-frame clones and leaves some out. Here the sample spans about 170,000 clones, around three quarters being singletons. Sequenced: PBMCs. Source of these receptors: a woman in her 50s in good health and CMV-seronegative. The CDR3 runs from the conserved cysteine through the conserved F or W. Each record gives: D gene, V gene, J gene, CDR3 protein. The D gene is left open where the match is weak.

TRBD1	TRBV28	TRBJ2-1	CASSLHGTGQRINEQFF
NA	TRBV6-5	TRBJ2-2	CASRRQVATGELFF
TRBD2	TRBV4-3	TRBJ2-7	CASSRTSGYEQYF
TRBD1	TRBV7-9	TRBJ2-3	CASSPWDRSTDTQYF
NA	TRBV21-1	TRBJ1-3	CASSRQGQVLGNTIYF
TRBD1	TRBV5-8	TRBJ2-5	CASSTGTGVQETQYF
TRBD1	TRBV19	TRBJ1-2	CASSTDRAYGYTF
NA	TRBV6-1	TRBJ2-6	CASSGTSNSGANVLTF
TRBD2	TRBV7-2	TRBJ2-7	CASSTLAGTPNEQYF
NA	TRBV5-1	TRBJ2-3	CASSPRGGRRLGTDTQYF
NA	TRBV4-3	TRBJ1-6	CASSQERMSSYNSPLHF
NA	TRBV6-4	TRBJ2-6	CASSDSVLGANVLTF
TRBD2	TRBV7-6	TRBJ2-2	CASSRGLAGERELFF
TRBD1	TRBV4-1	TRBJ2-2	CASSPQGVTGELFF
NA	TRBV28	TRBJ2-5	CASSLTDNLRETQYF
NA	TRBV5-1	TRBJ2-1	CASSGGLLQANEQFF
NA	TRBV4-1	TRBJ2-5	CASSQEGVRPLPETQYF
NA	TRBV5-5	TRBJ1-2	CASSLEPDPDGYTF
NA	TRBV5-5	TRBJ1-5	CASSLALDSYQPQHF
TRBD2	TRBV27	TRBJ2-3	CASSLLAGAGTDTQYF
TRBD1	TRBV11-2	TRBJ2-1	CASSLDSSRGGEQFF
TRBD1	TRBV7-9	TRBJ2-3	CASSAWTGGGTDTQYF
NA	TRBV4-3	TRBJ1-2	CASSQVSLIRGAGYTF
NA	TRBV7-2	TRBJ1-2	CASSLDGFEYTF
NA	TRBV28	TRBJ1-5	CASRSIWGGSNQPQHF
NA	TRBV9	NA	CASSAQGGEQYF
TRBD1	TRBV5-1	TRBJ1-1	CASSTGQGGIMNTEAFF